Listed below are T cell receptor beta chains from one sample, sequenced in a study of blood T cell repertoires in COVID-19. Clones were sequenced by immunoSEQ multiplex PCR, and TCRdb holds only the in-frame ones, with some missing. This table has about 480,000 clones, less than 90% appearing once. Source material: peripheral blood. The receptor source for this set is a woman aged 50 to 60 with COVID-19, enrolled during active disease. CDR3s include the opening cysteine and the closing phenylalanine or tryptophan. Each record gives: clone size, D gene, V gene, J gene, CDR3 protein, CDR3 DNA. D genes are given only for firm matches. Not every row has a clone size; where given, it reads once, few, many or a size class.

size: NA
D: TRBD1
V: TRBV29-1
J: TRBJ2-1
CDR3: CSVATGTVYVNEQFF
DNA: TGCAGCGTTGCCACCGGGACAGTTTATGTCAATGAGCAGTTCTTC

size: NA
D: TRBD2
V: TRBV11-2
J: TRBJ2-5
CDR3: CASSTRLAGGETQYF
DNA: TGTGCCAGCAGCACCAGACTAGCCGGAGGGGAGACCCAGTACTTC

size: NA
D: TRBD1
V: TRBV19
J: TRBJ1-5
CDR3: CASSLIQGTNNQPQHF
DNA: TGTGCCAGTAGTCTGATACAGGGGACGAACAATCAGCCCCAGCATTTT

size: NA
D: NA
V: TRBV6-5
J: TRBJ1-5
CDR3: CASSPTGTQPQHF
DNA: TGTGCCAGCAGTCCTACAGGAACTCAGCCCCAGCATTTT

size: NA
D: NA
V: TRBV7-9
J: TRBJ2-1
CDR3: CASSLAMTTHSYNEQFF
DNA: TGTGCCAGCAGCTTAGCAATGACAACTCACTCCTACAATGAGCAGTTCTTC

size: NA
D: NA
V: TRBV6-1
J: TRBJ2-2
CDR3: CASSEALGPPPGELFF
DNA: TGTGCCAGCAGTGAAGCGTTGGGGCCCCCCCCCGGGGAGCTGTTTTTT

size: NA
D: NA
V: TRBV6-6
J: TRBJ1-1
CDR3: CASSSRLQGVAEAFF
DNA: TGTGCCAGCAGTTCCCGACTACAGGGAGTGGCTGAAGCTTTCTTT

size: NA
D: NA
V: TRBV30
J: TRBJ1-4
CDR3: CAWNLKGPDNEKLFF
DNA: TGTGCCTGGAACCTAAAGGGGCCGGACAATGAAAAACTGTTTTTT

size: NA
D: NA
V: TRBV6-5
J: TRBJ1-2
CDR3: CASSDGQPSF
DNA: TGTGCCAGCAGCGATGGACAGCCTTCCTTC

size: NA
D: NA
V: TRBV3-1/TRBV3-2
J: TRBJ2-5
CDR3: CASSQELTVGETQYF
DNA: TGTGCCAGCAGCCAAGAACTGACAGTCGGGGAGACCCAGTACTTC

size: NA
D: NA
V: TRBV6-2/TRBV6-3
J: TRBJ2-7
CDR3: CASSYSRGSYEQYF
DNA: TGTGCCAGCAGTTACTCAAGGGGGTCCTACGAGCAGTACTTC

size: NA
D: TRBD1
V: TRBV7-8
J: TRBJ1-5
CDR3: CASSLSGTVGQPQHF
DNA: TGTGCCAGCAGCTTAAGTGGGACAGTTGGTCAGCCCCAGCATTTT

size: NA
D: TRBD1
V: TRBV6-5
J: TRBJ1-5
CDR3: CASSRDREVGQPQHF
DNA: TGTGCCAGCAGCCGTGACAGGGAAGTAGGACAGCCCCAGCATTTT

size: NA
D: NA
V: TRBV28
J: TRBJ2-7
CDR3: CASSPARGRYEQYF
DNA: TGTGCCAGCAGTCCCGCCAGGGGACGATACGAGCAGTACTTC

size: NA
D: NA
V: TRBV9
J: TRBJ2-2
CDR3: CASSVESRAGELFF
DNA: TGTGCCAGCAGCGTAGAGAGTCGGGCCGGGGAGCTGTTTTTT

size: NA
D: NA
V: TRBV4-1
J: TRBJ2-7
CDR3: CASSQVVTEYYEQYF
DNA: TGCGCCAGCAGCCAAGTTGTTACAGAGTACTACGAGCAGTACTTC

size: NA
D: NA
V: TRBV7-8
J: TRBJ1-1
CDR3: CASDLGGRSHLNTEAFF
DNA: TGTGCCAGCGACCTAGGAGGTAGATCCCACTTGAACACTGAAGCTTTCTTT

size: NA
D: NA
V: TRBV12-3/TRBV12-4
J: TRBJ1-2
CDR3: CASSFGGRGYTF
DNA: TGTGCCAGCAGTTTTGGAGGGAGGGGCTACACCTTC

size: NA
D: TRBD1
V: TRBV7-6
J: TRBJ1-1
CDR3: CASSLVPDIYGTGNTEAFF
DNA: TGTGCCAGCAGCTTAGTACCCGACATTTATGGGACAGGGAACACTGAAGCTTTCTTT

size: NA
D: NA
V: TRBV6-1
J: TRBJ2-3
CDR3: CASSEGGRLGRITQYF
DNA: TGTGCCAGCAGTGAAGGAGGCCGACTAGGGCGGATTACGCAGTATTTT

size: NA
D: NA
V: TRBV29-1
J: TRBJ2-7
CDR3: CSVATTDEQYF
DNA: TGCAGCGTTGCGACGACAGACGAGCAGTACTTC

size: NA
D: NA
V: TRBV6-5
J: TRBJ1-5
CDR3: CASSYNPRVSNQPQHF
DNA: TGTGCCAGCAGTTACAATCCGAGGGTTAGCAATCAGCCCCAGCATTTT

size: NA
D: NA
V: TRBV3-1/TRBV3-2
J: TRBJ2-7
CDR3: CASSLRVHEQYF
DNA: TGTGCCAGCAGCCTCCGGGTCCACGAGCAGTACTTC

size: NA
D: TRBD1
V: TRBV29-1
J: TRBJ1-2
CDR3: CSVDQGGQSNYGYTF
DNA: TGCAGCGTCGACCAGGGGGGACAGAGCAACTATGGCTACACCTTC

size: NA
D: NA
V: TRBV5-6
J: TRBJ1-6
CDR3: CASSIRQDNSPLHF
DNA: TGTGCCAGCAGCATAAGACAGGACAATTCACCCCTCCACTTT

size: few
D: NA
V: TRBV15
J: TRBJ2-5
CDR3: CATSRDLGRGTQYF
DNA: TGTGCCACCAGCAGAGATCTGGGGAGAGGGACCCAGTACTTC

size: NA
D: TRBD1
V: TRBV10-3
J: TRBJ1-1
CDR3: CAISRTGETEAFF
DNA: TGTGCCATCAGCCGGACAGGGGAAACTGAAGCTTTCTTT

size: NA
D: TRBD1
V: TRBV3-1/TRBV3-2
J: TRBJ2-7
CDR3: CASSPTGIEQYF
DNA: TGTGCCAGCAGTCCGACAGGGATCGAGCAGTACTTC

size: NA
D: NA
V: TRBV10-3
J: TRBJ1-2
CDR3: CAISDSTWEENYGYTF
DNA: TGTGCCATCAGTGACTCTACTTGGGAGGAGAACTATGGCTACACCTTC